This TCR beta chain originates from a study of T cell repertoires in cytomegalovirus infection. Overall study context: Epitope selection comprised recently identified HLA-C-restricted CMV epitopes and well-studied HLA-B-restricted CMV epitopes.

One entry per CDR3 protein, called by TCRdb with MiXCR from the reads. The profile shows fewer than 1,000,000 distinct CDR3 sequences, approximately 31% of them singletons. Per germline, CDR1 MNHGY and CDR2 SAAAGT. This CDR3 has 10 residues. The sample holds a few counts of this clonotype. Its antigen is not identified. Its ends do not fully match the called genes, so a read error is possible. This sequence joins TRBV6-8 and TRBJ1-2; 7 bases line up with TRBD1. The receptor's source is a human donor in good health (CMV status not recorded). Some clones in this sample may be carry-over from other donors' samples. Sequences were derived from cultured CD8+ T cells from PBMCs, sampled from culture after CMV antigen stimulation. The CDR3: CASRFGQEPF. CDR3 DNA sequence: TGTGCCAGCCGTTTTGGACAGGAACCCTTC.